This T cell receptor beta chain was captured by sequencing in a study of blood T cell repertoires in COVID-19. Overall study: The study drew acute and convalescent COVID-19 samples from the United States, Italy and Spain.

Repertoires were generated with immunoSEQ multiplex PCR, while TCRdb's copy carries only in-frame clones and drops some. This sample yields 110,000 or so clones, of which about two thirds are seen a single time; about 2% belongs to the top ten. The source of this sequence is a woman aged 40-49 years with acute or convalescent COVID-19. Sequenced input: peripheral blood.

The CDR3 sequence is CASSGYRDGEKLFF. In DNA form, the CDR3 reads TGTGCCAGCAGCGGATACAGGGATGGCGAAAAACTGTTTTTT. The J gene is TRBJ1-4, the V gene TRBV9, with D possibly matching TRBD1 (6 bases). Trimming left V 3 bases short and J 8 bases short, with 14 bases between. The germline gives CDR1 SGDLS, CDR2 YYNGEE. The CDR3 covers 14 residues. The whole variable domain, filled in from reference TRBV9 and TRBJ1-4, reads DSGVTQTPKHLITATGQRVTLRCSPRSGDLSVYWYQQSLDQGLQFLIQYYNGEERAKGNILERFSAQQFPDLHSELNLSSLELGDSALYFCASSGYRDGEKLFFGSGTQLSVL.